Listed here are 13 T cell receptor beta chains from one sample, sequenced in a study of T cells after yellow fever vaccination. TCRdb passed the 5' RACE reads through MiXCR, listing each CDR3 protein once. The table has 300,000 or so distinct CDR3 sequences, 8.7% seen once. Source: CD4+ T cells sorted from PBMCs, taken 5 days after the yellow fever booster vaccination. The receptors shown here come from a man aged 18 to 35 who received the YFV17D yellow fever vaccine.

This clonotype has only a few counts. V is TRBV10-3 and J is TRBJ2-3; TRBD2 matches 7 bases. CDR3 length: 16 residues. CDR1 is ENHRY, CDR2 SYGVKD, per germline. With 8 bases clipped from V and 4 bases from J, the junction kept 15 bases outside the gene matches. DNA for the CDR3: TGTGCCATCCAACCTACGGGACTACAAAGTGCAGATACGCAGTATTTT. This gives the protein CAIQPTGLQSADTQYF.

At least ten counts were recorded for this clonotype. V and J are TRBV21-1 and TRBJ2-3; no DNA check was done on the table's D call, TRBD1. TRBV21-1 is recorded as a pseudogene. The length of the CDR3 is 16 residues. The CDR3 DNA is TGTGCCAGCAGCATCCCGATCACGGGACGGGGGGATACGCAGTATTTT. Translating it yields CASSIPITGRGDTQYF.

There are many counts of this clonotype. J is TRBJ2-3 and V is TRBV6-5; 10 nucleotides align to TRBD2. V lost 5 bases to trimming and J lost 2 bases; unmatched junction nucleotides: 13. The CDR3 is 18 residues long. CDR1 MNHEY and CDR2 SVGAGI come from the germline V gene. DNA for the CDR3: TGTGCCAGCAGTCCTCGGCCGGCTAGCGGGGGAGTCACAGATACGCAGTATTTT. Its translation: CASSPRPASGGVTDTQYF.

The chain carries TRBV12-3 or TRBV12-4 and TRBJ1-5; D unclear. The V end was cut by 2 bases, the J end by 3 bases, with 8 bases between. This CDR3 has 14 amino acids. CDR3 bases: TGTGCCAGCAGTTTAATCACGGCCAATCAGCCCCAGCATTTT. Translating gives CASSLITANQPQHF.

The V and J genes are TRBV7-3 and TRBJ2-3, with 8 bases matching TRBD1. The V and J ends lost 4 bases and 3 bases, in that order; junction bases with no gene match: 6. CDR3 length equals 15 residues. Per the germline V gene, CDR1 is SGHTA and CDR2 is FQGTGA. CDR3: CASSSGGRWTDTQYF. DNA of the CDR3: TGTGCCAGCAGCTCAGGGGGCCGTTGGACAGATACGCAGTATTTT.

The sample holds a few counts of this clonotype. The CDR3 DNA reads TGTGCCAGCAGCTTAGTAGACAGACTGGACGAGCAGTACTTC. Its protein is CASSLVDRLDEQYF. V usage is TRBV7-9 and J usage is TRBJ2-7; tentatively, D is TRBD1 (5 bases). In germline, CDR1 is SEHNR, CDR2 FQNEAQ (reference sequence). The length of the CDR3 is 14 residues. V was cut by 1 base and J by 5 bases, with 12 bases left in between.

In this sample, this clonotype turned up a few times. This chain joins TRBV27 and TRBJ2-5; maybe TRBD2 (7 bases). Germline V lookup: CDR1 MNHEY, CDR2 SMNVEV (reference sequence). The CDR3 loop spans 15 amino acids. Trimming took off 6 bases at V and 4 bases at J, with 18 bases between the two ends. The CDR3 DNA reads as TGTGCCAGCAGGACTGCGGGGGCCTGGGGAGAGACCCAGTACTTC. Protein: CASRTAGAWGETQYF.

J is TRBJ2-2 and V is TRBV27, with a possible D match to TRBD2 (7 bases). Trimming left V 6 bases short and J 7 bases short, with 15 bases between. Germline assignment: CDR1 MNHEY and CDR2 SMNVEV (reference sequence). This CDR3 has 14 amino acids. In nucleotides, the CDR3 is TGTGCCAGCAGCCCTGGGGGGGGCGTCGGGGAGCTGTTTTTT. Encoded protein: CASSPGGGVGELFF.

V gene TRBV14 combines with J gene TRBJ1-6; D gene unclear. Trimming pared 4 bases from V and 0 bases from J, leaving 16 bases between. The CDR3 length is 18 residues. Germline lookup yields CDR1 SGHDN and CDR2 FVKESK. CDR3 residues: CASSPPRAGSSYNSPLHF. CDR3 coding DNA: TGTGCCAGCAGCCCCCCAAGAGCCGGGAGCTCCTATAATTCACCCCTCCACTTT.

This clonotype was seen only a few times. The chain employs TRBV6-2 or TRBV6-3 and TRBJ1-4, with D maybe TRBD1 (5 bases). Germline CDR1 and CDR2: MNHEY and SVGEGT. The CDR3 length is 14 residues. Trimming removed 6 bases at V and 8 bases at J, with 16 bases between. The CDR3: CASRIRDPREKLFF. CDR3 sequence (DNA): TGTGCCAGCAGAATCCGGGACCCAAGAGAAAAACTGTTTTTT.

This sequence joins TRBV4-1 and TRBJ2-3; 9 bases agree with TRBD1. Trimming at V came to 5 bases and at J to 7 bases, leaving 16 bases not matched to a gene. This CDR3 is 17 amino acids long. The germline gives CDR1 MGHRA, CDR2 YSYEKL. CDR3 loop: CASSYPRDRAPKNTQYF. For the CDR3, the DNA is TGCGCCAGCAGCTACCCCCGGGACAGGGCTCCCAAAAATACGCAGTATTTT.

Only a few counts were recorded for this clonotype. The chain's CDR3 is CASAQGQGVTDTQYF. CDR3 nucleotides: TGTGCTAGTGCCCAGGGACAGGGCGTGACAGATACGCAGTATTTT. The chain employs TRBV12-5 and TRBJ2-3, with 9 nucleotides matching TRBD1. CDR1 is LGHNT and CDR2 is FRNRAP in the germline V gene. This CDR3 contains 15 residues. Losses at the gene ends were 7 bases for V and 3 bases for J; bases not matched to a gene: 8.

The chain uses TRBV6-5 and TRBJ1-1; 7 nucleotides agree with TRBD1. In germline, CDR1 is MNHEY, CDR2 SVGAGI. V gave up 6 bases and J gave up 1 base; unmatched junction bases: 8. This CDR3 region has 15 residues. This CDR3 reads CASRHTGVGNTEAFF. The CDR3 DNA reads TGTGCCAGCAGGCATACAGGGGTGGGGAACACTGAAGCTTTCTTT.